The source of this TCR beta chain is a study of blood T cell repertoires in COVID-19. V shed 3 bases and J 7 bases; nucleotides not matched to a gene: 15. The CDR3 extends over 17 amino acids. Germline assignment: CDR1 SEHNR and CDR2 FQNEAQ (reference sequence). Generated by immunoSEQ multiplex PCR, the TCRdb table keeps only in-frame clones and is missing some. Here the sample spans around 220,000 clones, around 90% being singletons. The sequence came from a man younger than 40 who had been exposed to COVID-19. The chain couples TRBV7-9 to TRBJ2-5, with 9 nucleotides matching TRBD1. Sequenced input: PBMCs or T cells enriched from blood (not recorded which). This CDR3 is CASSLVGTGSPRVTQYF. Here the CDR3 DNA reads TGTGCCAGCAGCTTGGTGGGGACAGGGAGCCCGAGGGTGACCCAGTACTTC.